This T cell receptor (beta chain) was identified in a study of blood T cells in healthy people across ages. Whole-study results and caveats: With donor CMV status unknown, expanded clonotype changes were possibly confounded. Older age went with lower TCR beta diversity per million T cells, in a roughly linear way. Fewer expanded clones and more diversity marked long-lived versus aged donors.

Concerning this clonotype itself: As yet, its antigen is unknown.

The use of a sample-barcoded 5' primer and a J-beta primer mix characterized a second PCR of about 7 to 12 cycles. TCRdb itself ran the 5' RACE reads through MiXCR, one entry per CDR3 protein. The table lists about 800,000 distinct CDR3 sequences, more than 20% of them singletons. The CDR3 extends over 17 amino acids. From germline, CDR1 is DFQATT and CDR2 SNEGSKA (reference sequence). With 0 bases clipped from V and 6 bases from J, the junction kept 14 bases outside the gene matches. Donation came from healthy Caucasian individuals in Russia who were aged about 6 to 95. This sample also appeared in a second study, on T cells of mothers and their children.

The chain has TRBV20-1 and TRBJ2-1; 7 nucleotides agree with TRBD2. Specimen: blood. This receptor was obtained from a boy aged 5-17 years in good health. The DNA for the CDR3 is TGCAGTGCTAGAGATATACGGGGCGGGAGACTCTTCAATGAGCAGTTCTTC. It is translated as CSARDIRGGRLFNEQFF.